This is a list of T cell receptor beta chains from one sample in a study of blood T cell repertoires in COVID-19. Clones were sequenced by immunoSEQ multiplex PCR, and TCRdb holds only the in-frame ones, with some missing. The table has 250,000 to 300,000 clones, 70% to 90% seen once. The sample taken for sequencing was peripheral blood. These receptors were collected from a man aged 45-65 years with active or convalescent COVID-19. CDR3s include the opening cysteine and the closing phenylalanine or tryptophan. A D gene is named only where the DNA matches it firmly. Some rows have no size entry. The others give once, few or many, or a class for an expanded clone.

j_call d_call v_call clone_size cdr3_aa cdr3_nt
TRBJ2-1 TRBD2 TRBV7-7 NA CASSRTSGPDNEQFF TGTGCTAGCAGCAGGACTAGCGGGCCCGACAATGAGCAGTTCTTC
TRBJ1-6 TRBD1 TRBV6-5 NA CASSQRDRRSPLHF TGTGCCAGCAGCCAACGGGACAGGCGTTCACCCCTCCACTTT
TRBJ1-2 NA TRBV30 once CAWSTGSYGYTF TGTGCCTGGAGTACTGGGAGTTATGGCTACACCTTC
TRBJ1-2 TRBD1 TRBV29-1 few CSAVGQAYNYGYTF TGCAGCGCTGTGGGACAGGCCTACAACTATGGCTACACCTTC
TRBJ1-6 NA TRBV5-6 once CASSWPNSPLHF TGTGCCAGCAGCTGGCCCAATTCACCCCTCCACTTT
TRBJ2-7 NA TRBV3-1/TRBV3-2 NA CASSQGPISGAEQYF TGTGCCAGCAGCCAAGGACCTATTTCAGGGGCGGAGCAGTACTTC
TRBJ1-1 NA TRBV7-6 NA CASSSRQTNTEAFF TGTGCCAGCAGCTCGAGACAGACGAACACTGAAGCTTTCTTT
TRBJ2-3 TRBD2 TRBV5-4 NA CASSLSGGDTQYF TGTGCCAGCAGCTTGTCGGGGGGAGATACGCAGTATTTT
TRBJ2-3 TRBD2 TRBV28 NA CASTSRSSGTRDTQYF TGTGCCAGCACCTCTCGATCTAGCGGTACAAGAGATACGCAGTATTTT
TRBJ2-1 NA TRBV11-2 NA CASSLVRGSSYNEQFF TGTGCCAGCAGCTTAGTTCGGGGGAGCTCCTACAATGAGCAGTTCTTC
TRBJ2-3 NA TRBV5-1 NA CASSLAQGGPDTQYF TGCGCCAGCAGCTTGGCACAGGGTGGGCCAGATACGCAGTATTTT
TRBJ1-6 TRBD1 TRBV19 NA CAQKDRDRTNSPLHF TGTGCGCAAAAGGACCGGGACAGAACTAATTCACCCCTCCACTTT
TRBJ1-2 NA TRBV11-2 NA CASSLLEGLNYGYTF TGTGCCAGCAGCTTATTGGAGGGGCTTAACTATGGCTACACCTTC
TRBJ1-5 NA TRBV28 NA CASSGVSGGDQPQHF TGTGCCAGCAGCGGGGTGTCGGGGGGCGACCAGCCCCAGCATTTT
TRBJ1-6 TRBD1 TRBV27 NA CASSLIQGAVSPLHF TGTGCCAGCAGTCTTATACAGGGGGCCGTCTCACCCCTCCACTTT
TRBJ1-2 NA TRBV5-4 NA CASSGQTSNYGYTF TGTGCCAGCAGCGGCCAGACATCGAACTATGGCTACACCTTC
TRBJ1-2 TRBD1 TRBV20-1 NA CSATQGGGYTF TGCAGTGCTACACAGGGGGGCGGCTACACCTTC
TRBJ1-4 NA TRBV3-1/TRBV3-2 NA CASSSIAGGGVTNEKLFF TGTGCCAGCAGCTCAATCGCGGGGGGAGGCGTCACTAATGAAAAACTGTTTTTT
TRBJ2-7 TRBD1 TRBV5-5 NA CASSRTGDEQYF TGTGCCAGCAGCCGAACAGGGGACGAGCAGTACTTC
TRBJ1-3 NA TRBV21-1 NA CASSKIDYSGNTIYF TGTGCCAGCAGCAAAATCGACTACTCTGGAAACACCATATATTTT
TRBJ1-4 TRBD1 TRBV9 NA CASSSRQGAVGEKLFF TGTGCCAGCAGCTCGCGACAGGGGGCTGTGGGTGAAAAACTGTTTTTT
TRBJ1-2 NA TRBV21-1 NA CASSKGNDWDRVLRTF TGTGCCAGCAGCAAAGGGAACGATTGGGACAGGGTATTGCGCACCTTC
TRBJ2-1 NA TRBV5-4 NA CASSLFVGGGNEQFF TGTGCCAGCAGCTTATTCGTGGGGGGTGGAAATGAGCAGTTCTTC
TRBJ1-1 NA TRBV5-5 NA CASSFNRGWTEAFF TGTGCCAGCAGCTTTAACCGGGGTTGGACTGAAGCTTTCTTT
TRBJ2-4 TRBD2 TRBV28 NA CASSLLAGVENIQYF TGTGCCAGCAGTTTGCTAGCGGGAGTAGAAAACATTCAGTACTTC
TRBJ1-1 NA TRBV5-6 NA CASSFFGGAEAFF TGTGCCAGCAGCTTCTTTGGGGGCGCTGAAGCTTTCTTT
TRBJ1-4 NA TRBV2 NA CASSDMGQNNEKLFF TGTGCCAGCAGTGATATGGGGCAGAATAATGAAAAACTGTTTTTT
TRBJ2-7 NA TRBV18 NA CASSPGQGVYEQYF TGTGCCAGCTCACCAGGGCAGGGCGTGTACGAGCAGTACTTC
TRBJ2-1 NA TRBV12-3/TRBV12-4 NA CASSFQGTEQFF TGTGCCAGCAGTTTCCAGGGGACTGAGCAGTTCTTC
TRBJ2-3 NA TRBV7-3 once CASSATRVDTQYF TGTGCCAGCAGCGCAACTAGGGTGGATACGCAGTATTTT
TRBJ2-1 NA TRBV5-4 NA CASSLDPVYNEQFF TGTGCCAGCAGCTTGGACCCAGTTTACAATGAGCAGTTCTTC
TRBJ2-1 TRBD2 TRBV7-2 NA CASSLGIAGGLVEQFF TGTGCCAGCAGCTTAGGGATAGCGGGAGGCTTAGTTGAGCAGTTCTTC
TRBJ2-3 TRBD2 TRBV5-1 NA CATKLAPGTDTQYF TGCGCCACCAAACTAGCGCCGGGGACAGATACGCAGTATTTT
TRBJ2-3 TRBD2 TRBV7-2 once CASSFSGASTDTQYF TGTGCCAGCAGCTTCAGCGGGGCTAGCACAGATACGCAGTATTTT
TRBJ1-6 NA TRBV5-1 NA CASSFQVSRNNSPLHF TGCGCCAGCAGCTTTCAAGTGTCCAGAAATAATTCACCCCTCCACTTT
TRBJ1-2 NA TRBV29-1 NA CSVVSRGSYGYTF TGCAGCGTTGTTTCCAGGGGTTCCTATGGCTACACCTTC
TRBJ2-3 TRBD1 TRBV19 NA CASSLGTGFLTDTQYF TGTGCCAGTAGTCTGGGGACAGGCTTTCTGACAGATACGCAGTATTTT